The rows below give T cell receptor beta chains drawn from one sample of a study of T cell responses to AZD1222 COVID-19 vaccine. Sequenced by immunoSEQ multiplex PCR; TCRdb stores in-frame clones only, minus some. The sample lists about 180,000 clones; approximately 90% were seen once. This specimen consisted of peripheral blood, obtained on day 0 of AZD1222 vaccination. These receptors all stem from an adult in good health. CDR3s include the opening cysteine and the closing phenylalanine or tryptophan. The order of the fields is J gene, clone size, V gene, CDR3 protein. The size field is filled for only some rows; it gives once, few, many or a size class.

J gene: TRBJ1-2
clone size: NA
V gene: TRBV19
CDR3 protein: CASSITTGGLSYGYTF

J gene: TRBJ2-7
clone size: NA
V gene: TRBV27
CDR3 protein: CASSPTRGYEQYF

J gene: TRBJ1-1
clone size: NA
V gene: TRBV12-3/TRBV12-4
CDR3 protein: CASLWGDEYEAFF

J gene: TRBJ1-6
clone size: NA
V gene: TRBV5-1
CDR3 protein: CASSYFPEGQGTDPLHF

J gene: TRBJ2-7
clone size: NA
V gene: TRBV7-9
CDR3 protein: CASSFYTSDEQYF

J gene: TRBJ2-5
clone size: NA
V gene: TRBV19
CDR3 protein: CATRGTGIPQETQYF

J gene: TRBJ2-5
clone size: NA
V gene: TRBV10-3
CDR3 protein: CAISEDRGEKYF

J gene: TRBJ1-3
clone size: once
V gene: TRBV6-6
CDR3 protein: CASSYAGSGNTIYF

J gene: TRBJ1-1
clone size: NA
V gene: TRBV18
CDR3 protein: CASSQGQRHMNTEAFF

J gene: TRBJ2-1
clone size: NA
V gene: TRBV3-1/TRBV3-2
CDR3 protein: CASSQRKGSDEQFF

J gene: TRBJ1-1
clone size: NA
V gene: TRBV12-3/TRBV12-4
CDR3 protein: CASSIGLVAFF

J gene: TRBJ2-7
clone size: NA
V gene: TRBV6-5
CDR3 protein: CASRVTSGSSYEQYF

J gene: TRBJ1-1
clone size: NA
V gene: TRBV2
CDR3 protein: CASSSWNTEAFF

J gene: TRBJ1-2
clone size: NA
V gene: TRBV5-1
CDR3 protein: CASSLMTGVGYGYTF

J gene: TRBJ1-3
clone size: NA
V gene: TRBV3-1/TRBV3-2
CDR3 protein: CASSQDLVSGNTIYF

J gene: TRBJ1-2
clone size: NA
V gene: TRBV15
CDR3 protein: CATSRSPEAGAHGYTF

J gene: TRBJ2-1
clone size: NA
V gene: TRBV6-2/TRBV6-3
CDR3 protein: CASSYSSLAGGVEQFF

J gene: TRBJ2-1
clone size: NA
V gene: TRBV19
CDR3 protein: CASRGRDNPGNEQFF

J gene: TRBJ2-7
clone size: NA
V gene: TRBV11-2
CDR3 protein: CASSPLGGQGAYEQYF

J gene: TRBJ2-3
clone size: NA
V gene: TRBV5-1
CDR3 protein: CASSLESASTDTQYF

J gene: TRBJ1-5
clone size: NA
V gene: TRBV2
CDR3 protein: CASSEMPAEGLPQHF

J gene: TRBJ1-2
clone size: once
V gene: TRBV29-1
CDR3 protein: CSVRGVDYGYTF

J gene: TRBJ1-2
clone size: NA
V gene: TRBV3-1/TRBV3-2
CDR3 protein: CASSQDPNRGFGGYTF

J gene: TRBJ2-7
clone size: NA
V gene: TRBV5-1
CDR3 protein: CASSELIPGRGSSYEQYF

J gene: TRBJ2-1
clone size: NA
V gene: TRBV19
CDR3 protein: CASTPGLINEQFF

J gene: TRBJ1-3
clone size: NA
V gene: TRBV7-9
CDR3 protein: CASSFTGSGNTIYF

J gene: TRBJ2-2
clone size: few
V gene: TRBV27
CDR3 protein: CASSFSTGELFF

J gene: TRBJ2-5
clone size: NA
V gene: TRBV15
CDR3 protein: CATSSGEDRDQETQYF

J gene: TRBJ2-3
clone size: NA
V gene: TRBV13
CDR3 protein: CASSLAGGQGTDTQYF

J gene: TRBJ1-5
clone size: NA
V gene: TRBV7-8
CDR3 protein: CASSLAAGGHRQPQHF

J gene: TRBJ1-1
clone size: NA
V gene: TRBV2
CDR3 protein: CASSEGGDPEAFF

J gene: TRBJ1-2
clone size: NA
V gene: TRBV12-5
CDR3 protein: CASGGALFYGYTF

J gene: TRBJ1-2
clone size: NA
V gene: TRBV7-9
CDR3 protein: CASSSTQVNYGYTF

J gene: TRBJ2-1
clone size: NA
V gene: TRBV6-5
CDR3 protein: CASSLTSGRPYNEQFF

J gene: TRBJ1-6
clone size: NA
V gene: TRBV12-3/TRBV12-4
CDR3 protein: CASSFQYNSPLHF

J gene: TRBJ2-1
clone size: once
V gene: TRBV3-1/TRBV3-2
CDR3 protein: CASSLTSGSAGDEQFF

J gene: TRBJ1-2
clone size: once
V gene: TRBV7-9
CDR3 protein: CASSLLGANYGYTF